These 19 T cell receptor beta chains share one sample of origin, sequenced in a study of T cells in localized non-small cell lung cancer. Libraries were prepared by immunoSEQ multiplex PCR; TCRdb keeps only in-frame clonotypes and omits some of them. The sample lists thousands of clones, around 24% occurring once. This specimen was normal lung tissue next to the tumor, taken before any cancer treatment. Receptors originate from a male donor aged 60 or over with stage I lung adenocarcinoma.

This clone is categorized as large. This chain links TRBV30 with TRBJ2-3; 7 bases line up with TRBD1. In germline, CDR1 is GTSNPN, CDR2 SVGIG (reference sequence). Unmatched junction bases numbered 8, after V lost 3 bases and J lost 2 bases. The CDR3 runs 15 residues. This chain's CDR3 is CAWSIQGDNTDTQYF. Written as DNA, the CDR3 is TGTGCCTGGAGCATCCAGGGGGATAACACAGATACGCAGTATTTT. Full variable domain (outside the CDR3, taken from reference TRBV30 and TRBJ2-3): SQTIHQWPATLVQPVGSPLSLECTVEGTSNPNLYWYRQAAGRGLQLLFYSVGIGQISSEVPQNLSASRPQDRQFILSSKKLLLSDSGFYLCAWSIQGDNTDTQYFGPGTRLTVL.

This clone was counted only a few times. The genes are TRBV11-3 and TRBJ1-1, with 12 bases matching TRBD1. The CDR3 is 15 residues long. The germline V gene encodes CDR1 SGHNT and CDR2 YENEEA. V was clipped by 5 bases and J by 2 bases; unmatched bases: 3. In nucleotides, the CDR3 is TGTGCCAGCAGCCAGGGACAGGGGGCAAACACTGAAGCTTTCTTT. Protein: CASSQGQGANTEAFF.

The gene calls are TRBV19 and TRBJ2-5; 16 bases align to TRBD2. V gave up 5 bases and J gave up 3 bases; unmatched junction bases: 12. The CDR3 is 19 residues long. The germline V gene has CDR1 LNHDA and CDR2 SQIVND (reference sequence). For the CDR3, the DNA is TGTGCCAGTAGTGCCGGGACTAGCGGGAGGGCCATGGCTAAAGAGACCCAGTACTTC. Translated, it gives CASSAGTSGRAMAKETQYF.

The chain is built from TRBV14 and TRBJ2-2; TRBD2 might be the D (6 bases). V lost 4 bases and J 1 base, leaving 16 bases between the germline ends. The CDR3 spans 17 residues. CDR1 is SGHDN and CDR2 is FVKESK in the germline V gene. The DNA for the CDR3 is TGTGCCAGCAGCCGCCCCTTTGGAGCGGGGAACACCGGGGAGCTGTTTTTT. Translating it yields CASSRPFGAGNTGELFF.

V and J are TRBV19 and TRBJ2-7, with D perhaps TRBD1 or TRBD2 (5 bases each). The CDR3 has 15 amino acids. V lost 4 bases, J lost 3 bases, and 16 bases lay in between. The germline V gene has CDR1 LNHDA and CDR2 SQIVND (reference sequence). Written as DNA, the CDR3 is TGTGCCAGTAGTAGAGGGACGGGTAATTTCTACGAGCAGTACTTC. It translates to CASSRGTGNFYEQYF.

This rearrangement joins TRBV5-1 to TRBJ2-7; 10 positions agree with TRBD1. V shed 7 bases and J 4 bases; nucleotides not matched to a gene: 11. Per germline, CDR1 SGHRS and CDR2 YFSETQ. The CDR3 is made up of 15 amino acids. CDR3 sequence: CASSEPGTGAYEQYF. CDR3 DNA sequence: TGCGCCAGCTCCGAACCCGGGACAGGGGCTTACGAGCAGTACTTC.

This clone was seen a few times. The chain recombines TRBV22-1 with TRBJ2-7; TRBD1 was called by the table and not checked on the DNA. TRBV22-1 is given as a pseudogene. This CDR3 has 14 residues. CDR3 in amino acids: CAGPNGAQTHEQYF. CDR3 DNA: TGTGCCGGGCCAAATGGGGCGCAAACCCACGAGCAGTACTTC.

The chain recombines TRBV10-2 with TRBJ2-7, with D unresolved. The V end was cut by 5 bases, the J end by 1 base, with 9 bases between. The CDR3 extends over 13 amino acids. The germline CDR1 and CDR2 sequences are WSHSY and SAAADI. The CDR3 is CASSIMDSYEQYF. The CDR3 nucleotides are TGCGCCAGCAGTATAATGGATTCCTACGAGCAGTACTTC.

By sample share, this clone is large. This chain joins TRBV6-8 and TRBJ2-4, with 7 bases that match TRBD2. The CDR3 length is 16 residues. Looked up from germline, CDR1 is MNHGY and CDR2 is SAAAGT. V shed 5 bases, J shed 0 bases, and the junction held 7 bases outside the gene matches. DNA of the CDR3: TGTGCCAGCAGTAGCGGGGAGGGAGTAGCCAAAAACATTCAGTACTTC. Its protein is CASSSGEGVAKNIQYF.

V is TRBV30 and J is TRBJ1-1; D call uncertain. Germline CDR1 reads GTSNPN; CDR2 reads SVGIG (reference sequence). This CDR3 contains 14 residues. V was shortened by 0 bases and J by 1 base, with 9 bases between the two germline ends. The CDR3 loop reads CAWSVNLENTEAFF. CDR3 sequence (DNA): TGTGCCTGGAGTGTAAACCTAGAGAACACTGAAGCTTTCTTT.

This clone is medium-sized within its sample. This chain uses TRBV2 with TRBJ2-7; TRBD1 aligns across 8 bases. The J segment lost 2 bases and the V segment lost 7 bases, leaving 7 bases of the junction unmatched. There are 14 residues in the CDR3. Germline values: CDR1 SNHLY, CDR2 FYNNEI. The CDR3, as DNA: TGTGCCAGCAATCCGGGACAGGAGACCTACGAGCAGTACTTC. This translates into CASNPGQETYEQYF.

On this clone: Read data end 1 residue before the CDR3 end; the end is taken from the germline J gene. The chain couples TRBV11-3 to TRBJ1-5; weak D call: TRBD1 (5 bases). V gave up 5 bases and J gave up 3 bases, with 14 bases separating them. This CDR3 has 15 amino acids. Germline CDR1 and CDR2: SGHNT and YENEEA. The CDR3 is CASSLDQGFNQPQHF. The CDR3 bases that were read are TGTGCCAGCAGCCTCGACCAGGGATTCAATCAGCCCCAGCAT. Drawing the rest from reference TRBV11-3 and TRBJ1-5, the complete variable domain is EAGVVQSPRYKIIEKKQPVAFWCNPISGHNTLYWYLQNLGQGPELLIRYENEEAVDDSQLPKDRFSAERLKGVDSTLKIQPAELGDSAVYLCASSLDQGFNQPQHFGDGTRLSIL.

The CDR3 region has the DNA TGTGCCATCAATAAGGACAGGCCTTCCTACGAGCAGTACTTC. Its protein product is CAINKDRPSYEQYF. V gene TRBV6-8 combines with J gene TRBJ2-7, with 7 nucleotides matching TRBD1. The ends lost 10 bases at V and 1 base at J; junction bases unmatched: 10. Germline V gene data show CDR1 as MNHGY and CDR2 as SAAAGT. The CDR3 is made up of 14 amino acids.

In nucleotides, the CDR3 is TGTGCCTGGAGCCCAACAGGGGGCGATGAGCAGTTCTTC. It encodes CAWSPTGGDEQFF. The chain carries TRBV30 and TRBJ2-1, with TRBD1 matching over 9 bases. Unmatched junction bases numbered 5, after V lost 3 bases and J lost 8 bases. Germline-derived CDR1 and CDR2 are GTSNPN and SVGIG (reference sequence). CDR3 length equals 13 residues.

This clone has a handful of counts. In nucleotides, the CDR3 is TGTGCCAGCGAGGGGGCAACTAATGAAAAACTGTTTTTT. This sequence encodes CASEGATNEKLFF. The chain uses TRBV28 and TRBJ1-4, with D possibly matching TRBD1 (6 bases). The V and J ends lost 8 bases and 0 bases respectively, with 7 bases between them. The germline V gene encodes CDR1 MDHEN and CDR2 SYDVKM. The length of the CDR3 is 13 residues.

V is TRBV11-3 and J is TRBJ2-2, with 7 bases that match TRBD2. CDR3 length: 16 residues. Per the germline V gene, CDR1 is SGHNT and CDR2 is YENEEA. V was pared by 5 bases and J by 3 bases, with 9 bases of the junction left unmatched. The CDR3 sequence is CASSQSGGRYTGELFF. In DNA form, the CDR3 reads TGTGCCAGCAGCCAATCAGGCGGGAGATACACCGGGGAGCTGTTTTTT.

This clone was seen only a few times. The gene calls are TRBV23-1 and TRBJ2-7, with D tentatively TRBD1 or TRBD2 (5 bases each). TRBV23-1 is noted as an ORF with a role that remains uncertain. The CDR3 spans 15 residues. V gave up 2 bases and J gave up 0 bases, with 11 bases separating them. CDR3 in amino acids: CASSQKRDGSYEQYF. The CDR3 DNA sequence: TGCGCCAGCAGTCAAAAAAGGGACGGCTCCTACGAGCAGTACTTC.

This chain uses TRBV19 with TRBJ2-5; 10 bases align to TRBD2. The CDR3 loop spans 14 amino acids. In germline, CDR1 is LNHDA, CDR2 SQIVND (reference sequence). Trimming took 6 bases from V and 2 from J; bases not matched to a gene: 3. DNA of the CDR3: TGTGCCAGTAGGGGGACTAGCGAACAAGAGACCCAGTACTTC. Translating it yields CASRGTSEQETQYF. Full variable domain (outside the CDR3, taken from reference TRBV19 and TRBJ2-5): DGGITQSPKYLFRKEGQNVTLSCEQNLNHDAMYWYRQDPGQGLRLIYYSQIVNDFQKGDIAEGYSVSREKKESFPLTVTSAQKNPTAFYLCASRGTSEQETQYFGPGTRLLVL.

In its sample, this clone ranks as medium-sized. V gene TRBV9 combines with J gene TRBJ1-5, with D possibly being TRBD1 (6 bases). This CDR3 has 15 amino acids. Trimming removed 6 bases at V and 4 bases at J, with 17 bases between. The germline CDR1 and CDR2 sequences are SGDLS and YYNGEE. The CDR3 DNA sequence: TGTGCCAGCACTGGGACATCGGCTGTGAATCAGCCCCAGCATTTT. It translates to CASTGTSAVNQPQHF. Looking up the rest from reference TRBV9 and TRBJ1-5 gives the full variable domain: DSGVTQTPKHLITATGQRVTLRCSPRSGDLSVYWYQQSLDQGLQFLIQYYNGEERAKGNILERFSAQQFPDLHSELNLSSLELGDSALYFCASTGTSAVNQPQHFGDGTRLSIL.